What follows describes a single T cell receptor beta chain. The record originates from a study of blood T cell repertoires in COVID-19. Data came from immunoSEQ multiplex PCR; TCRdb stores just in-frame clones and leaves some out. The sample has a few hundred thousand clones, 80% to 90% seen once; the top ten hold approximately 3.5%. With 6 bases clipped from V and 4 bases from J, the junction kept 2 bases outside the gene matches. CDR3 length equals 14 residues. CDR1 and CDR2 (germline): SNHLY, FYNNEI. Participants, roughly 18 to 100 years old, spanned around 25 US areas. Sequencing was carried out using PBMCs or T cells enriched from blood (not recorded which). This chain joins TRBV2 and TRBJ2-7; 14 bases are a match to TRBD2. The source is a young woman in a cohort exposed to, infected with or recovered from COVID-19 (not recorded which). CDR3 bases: TGTGCCAGCAGAGGGACTAGCGGGGGTTACGAGCAGTACTTC. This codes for CASRGTSGGYEQYF.